The sequence of this TCR beta chain was determined in a study of blood T cell repertoires in COVID-19. On the study more broadly: Donors in the United States, Italy and Spain gave samples during acute or convalescent COVID-19. PBMCs, B-cell-depleted T cells, or T cells were the source of the cDNA or gDNA that made up the material.

This clone was found once. Per the germline V gene, CDR1 is LGHDT and CDR2 is YNNKEL (reference sequence). The germline V and J ends were trimmed by 4 bases and 3 bases, with 12 bases remaining between them. This CDR3 comprises 14 residues. Per the authors' pipeline: Researchers report that nucleated cell counts were estimated from reference gene primer amplification. Profiling relied on immunoSEQ multiplex PCR, and the TCRdb table lists in-frame clones only, not all of them. Clone size and the V and J calls come from that table; the DNA yielded D and trimming. The sample carries some 200,000 clones, over 70% recorded once.

The chain employs TRBV3-1 (or the pseudogene TRBV3-2) and TRBJ1-1; perhaps TRBD1 as D (5 bases). The specimen sequenced was peripheral blood. This receptor was identified in a woman between 65 and 79 years old with acute or convalescent COVID-19. The CDR3 DNA sequence: TGTGCCAGCAGCCCGTCAGGGAAGGACACTGAAGCTTTCTTT. Translation gives CASSPSGKDTEAFF.